The 18 T cell receptor beta chains below all came from one sample that was sequenced in a study of control samples from healthy donors and cancer patients. Assay used: immunoSEQ multiplex PCR; TCRdb lists only in-frame clones, some missing. The data contain about 170,000 clones, approximately 92% of them singletons. Sequencing used blood. The receptors shown here come from a woman aged 60-75 years in good health.

A single count supports this clone. The V call is TRBV7-8, the J call TRBJ2-1, with D uncertain. The germline V and J ends were trimmed by 5 bases and 5 bases, with 16 bases remaining between them. CDR1 and CDR2 from the germline V gene are SGHVS and FQNEAQ. The CDR3 totals 15 residues. CDR3 sequence reads: CASSRTYRTDNEQFF. Written as DNA, the CDR3 is TGTGCCAGCAGCCGAACTTACCGAACTGACAATGAGCAGTTCTTC.

The chain joins TRBV13 to TRBJ1-1; TRBD1 matches 7 bases. CDR1 PRHDT and CDR2 FYEKMQ come from the germline V gene (reference sequence). CDR3 length: 16 residues. J lost 1 base, V lost 5 bases, and 10 bases had no gene match. CDR3 nucleotides: TGTGCCAGCAGCCCGTACTCAGGGGGTAGGAACACTGAAGCTTTCTTT. Translation: CASSPYSGGRNTEAFF.

The rearrangement joins TRBV20-1 to TRBJ1-1; unclear D gene. Between the trimmed V and J ends, which lost 2 bases and 7 bases, there was a span of 5 bases. CDR3 size: 10 residues. Germline loops: CDR1 DFQATT, CDR2 SNEGSKA (reference sequence). The CDR3 reads CSARPREAFF. In DNA form, the CDR3 reads TGCAGTGCTAGACCGCGTGAAGCTTTCTTT.

This chain joins TRBV15 and TRBJ2-5, with TRBD2 identical over 9 bases. This CDR3 contains 16 residues. After removal of 0 bases from V and 3 bases from J, the junction contained 5 bases not matched to a gene. Per germline, CDR1 LNHNV and CDR2 YYDKDF (reference sequence). The CDR3 region has the DNA TGTGCCACCAGCAGAGATCTTGGACTAGCGAAAGAGACCCAGTACTTC. Translated, it gives CATSRDLGLAKETQYF.

J is TRBJ1-4 and V is TRBV5-6; unclear D gene. Trimming left V 2 bases short and J 1 base short, with 15 bases between. Germline V lookup: CDR1 SGHDT, CDR2 YYEEEE. CDR3 length: 17 amino acids. The CDR3 nucleotides are TGTGCCAGCAGCTTTCTTGACCGGGTGGAAACTAATGAAAAACTGTTTTTT. Translation: CASSFLDRVETNEKLFF.

The V gene is TRBV14, the J gene TRBJ1-6; TRBD1 is a possible D gene (5 bases). The CDR3 loop spans 14 amino acids. The ends were cut back, 5 bases at V and 12 bases at J, with 17 bases in the middle. Per germline, CDR1 SGHDN and CDR2 FVKESK. The CDR3 DNA is TGTGCCAGCAGCGCAGGGACTGTATTTTTACCCCTCCACTTT. It yields the protein CASSAGTVFLPLHF.

The gene calls are TRBV18 and TRBJ2-3; TRBD1 is a possible D gene (5 bases). Trimming cost V 5 bases and J 1 base, with 13 bases left between them. The CDR3 loop spans 15 amino acids. Germline CDR1 KGHSH, CDR2 LQKENI. The CDR3 spells CASSETAQGTDTQYF. DNA for the CDR3: TGTGCCAGCTCAGAGACAGCCCAGGGCACAGATACGCAGTATTTT.

This clone was picked up a small number of times. The chain combines TRBV7-2 with TRBJ2-1; the D gene is possibly TRBD2 (6 bases). The germline V gene has CDR1 SGHTA and CDR2 FQGNSA. V was cut by 1 base and J by 3 bases, with 10 bases left in between. The CDR3 contains 15 residues. The CDR3 protein is CASSLVAAYYNEQFF. CDR3 sequence (DNA): TGTGCCAGCAGCTTAGTAGCGGCATACTACAATGAGCAGTTCTTC.

This sequence joins TRBV7-2 and TRBJ2-7; D ambiguous. Germline V gene data show CDR1 as SGHTA and CDR2 as FQGNSA. V dropped 4 bases and J dropped 6 bases, with 7 bases sitting between them. CDR3 length equals 11 residues. The CDR3, as DNA: TGTGCCAGCAGCTCAAGGTTCGAGCAGTACTTC. This encodes CASSSRFEQYF.

The CDR3 region is CASSLAAGNGPLHF. As DNA, the CDR3 is TGTGCCAGCAGCTTGGCCGCGGGAAATGGACCCCTCCACTTT. The chain joins TRBV5-8 to TRBJ1-6, with D unclear. Germline CDR1 reads SGHTS; CDR2 reads YDEGEE. CDR3 length: 14 amino acids. V shed 0 bases and J shed 12 bases, with 13 bases lying between them.

V and J are TRBV3-1 (or the pseudogene TRBV3-2) and TRBJ2-3; D gene unclear. CDR1 and CDR2 (germline): LGHDT, YNNKEL (reference sequence). This CDR3 region has 13 residues. V lost 2 bases and J lost 1, with 4 bases in between. This chain's CDR3 is CASSQLGTDTQYF. In DNA form, the CDR3 reads TGTGCCAGCAGCCAACTCGGCACAGATACGCAGTATTTT.

This sequence joins TRBV7-3 and TRBJ1-1; 8 nucleotides line up with TRBD1. Germline V gene data show CDR1 as SGHTA and CDR2 as FQGTGA. V trimming: 5 bases; J trimming: 5 bases; junction bases outside the gene matches: 22. The CDR3 has 19 amino acids. CDR3 nucleotides: TGTGCCAGCAGCCGACTTAAAGGGCTACGGCAGGGGGCGTCTACTGAAGCTTTCTTT. It specifies CASSRLKGLRQGASTEAFF.

The chain links TRBV19 to TRBJ1-1, with D hard to call. The germline gives CDR1 LNHDA, CDR2 SQIVND (reference sequence). V was trimmed by 6 bases and J by 4 bases, leaving 9 bases between them. This CDR3 is 12 amino acids long. As DNA, the CDR3 is TGTGCCAGTAGCCACGGGTTCACTGAAGCTTTCTTT. Translated: CASSHGFTEAFF. Full variable domain (outside the CDR3, taken from reference TRBV19 and TRBJ1-1): DGGITQSPKYLFRKEGQNVTLSCEQNLNHDAMYWYRQDPGQGLRLIYYSQIVNDFQKGDIAEGYSVSREKKESFPLTVTSAQKNPTAFYLCASSHGFTEAFFGQGTRLTVV.

This chain connects TRBV3-1 (or the pseudogene TRBV3-2) to TRBJ2-3, with 7 bases identical to TRBD2. This CDR3 spans 14 amino acids. J was trimmed by 4 bases and V by 4 bases; bases with no gene match: 5. Germline-derived CDR1 and CDR2 are LGHDT and YNNKEL (reference sequence). The CDR3 DNA reads as TGTGCCAGCAGCCCGTCTGCGGGGGCAGATACGCAGTATTTT. Protein sequence: CASSPSAGADTQYF.

For this clone: The same CDR3 also results from other DNA sequences found in this sample. J is TRBJ1-1 and V is TRBV5-6; maybe TRBD1 (5 bases). CDR3 length: 15 residues. Trimming stripped 1 base from V and 7 bases from J, with 17 bases between. Per germline, CDR1 SGHDT and CDR2 YYEEEE. The CDR3 spells CASSLRTGLGDEAFF. The DNA for the CDR3 is TGTGCCAGCAGCTTGAGGACGGGCTTGGGGGATGAAGCTTTCTTT.

The rearrangement uses TRBV2 and TRBJ2-7; tentatively, D is TRBD1 or TRBD2 (5 bases each). Germline V gene sequence: CDR1 SNHLY, CDR2 FYNNEI. The CDR3 has 15 amino acids. Trimming left V 1 base short and J 0 bases short, with 10 bases between. The CDR3 sequence: CASSEGAGSSYEQYF. For the CDR3, the DNA is TGTGCCAGCAGTGAAGGGGCAGGGAGCTCCTACGAGCAGTACTTC.

The chain is built from TRBV6-4 and TRBJ2-2; the match to TRBD2 covers 9 bases. V trimming: 4 bases; J trimming: 1 base; junction bases outside the gene matches: 4. This CDR3 has 16 residues. Germline CDR1 is MRHNA and CDR2 is SNTAGT. The CDR3 sequence: CASSAHSGGNTGELFF. CDR3 coding DNA: TGTGCCAGCAGTGCCCATAGCGGGGGGAACACCGGGGAGCTGTTTTTT.

This clone has only one observation. The chain carries TRBV7-2 and TRBJ1-1; D is unclear. Germline V lookup: CDR1 SGHTA, CDR2 FQGNSA. The CDR3 has 14 amino acids. V gave up 2 bases and J gave up 1 base, with 8 bases separating them. The CDR3 loop reads CASSLQGPNTEAFF. The CDR3 coding sequence is TGTGCCAGCAGCTTACAAGGACCGAACACTGAAGCTTTCTTT.